This T cell receptor (beta chain) emerged from a study of blood T cells in healthy people across ages. General study results and limits: Naive T cell percentage showed a strong correlation with TCR beta diversity.

The germline CDR1 and CDR2 sequences are SQVTM and ANQGSEA. Trimming stripped 6 bases from V and 3 bases from J, with 5 bases between. The CDR3 is made up of 10 amino acids. For this clonotype: The antigen is unknown.

Sample-barcoded 5' priming and a J-beta primer mix drove a second PCR of 7 to 11 cycles. The authors tagged each cDNA molecule using a template-switch adaptor with 12 random nucleotides. TCRdb recomputed calls from the 5' RACE reads with MiXCR, one row per CDR3 protein. The data show about 380,000 distinct CDR3 sequences, about 55% seen once. The sequence came from a man between 60 and 75 years old in good health. The chain carries TRBV29-1 and TRBJ1-1; no firm D call. The sequencing input was blood. The DNA for the CDR3 is TGCAGCGTGCTTCACACTGAAGCTTTCTTT. Protein: CSVLHTEAFF.